This T cell receptor (beta chain) emerged from a study of blood T cell repertoires in COVID-19. Profiling relied on immunoSEQ multiplex PCR, and the TCRdb table lists in-frame clones only, not all of them. The sample records 200,000 to 250,000 clones, roughly 88% being singletons. This clone is a singleton in its sample. Germline V CDR1 and CDR2: MNHEY, SVGAGI. The ends were cut back, 5 bases at V and 2 bases at J, with 7 bases in the middle. This CDR3 contains 13 residues. The material sequenced was PBMCs or T cells enriched from blood (not recorded which). V usage is TRBV6-5 and J usage is TRBJ1-3; weak D call: TRBD1 (6 bases). The clonotype was recovered from a woman aged 45 to 65 who had recovered from COVID-19. CDR3 DNA sequence: TGTGCCAGCAGTCGGACAGCTGGAAACACCATATATTTT. This gives the protein CASSRTAGNTIYF.